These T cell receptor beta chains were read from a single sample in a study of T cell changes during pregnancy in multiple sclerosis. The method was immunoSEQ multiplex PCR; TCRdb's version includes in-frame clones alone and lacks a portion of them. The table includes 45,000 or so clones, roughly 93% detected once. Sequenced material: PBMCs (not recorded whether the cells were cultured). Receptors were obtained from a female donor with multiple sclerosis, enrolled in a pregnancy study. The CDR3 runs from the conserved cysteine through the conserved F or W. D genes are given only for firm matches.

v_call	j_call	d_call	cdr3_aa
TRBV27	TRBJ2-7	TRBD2	CASSPFLGSGRPNFFPEEQYF
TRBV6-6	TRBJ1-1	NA	CATGQNTEAFF
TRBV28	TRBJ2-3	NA	CASSLSGADTQYF
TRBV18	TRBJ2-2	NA	CASSPLGGIPTGELFF
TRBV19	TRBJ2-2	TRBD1	CASRRGQGDGELFF
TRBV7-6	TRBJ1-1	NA	CASSLPSNGLNTEAFF
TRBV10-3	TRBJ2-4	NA	CAISPLPRAENIQYF
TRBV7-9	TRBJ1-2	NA	CASSLVVGGYTF
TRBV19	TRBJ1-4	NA	CASSALGVQGEKLFF
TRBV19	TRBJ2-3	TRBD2	CASSIVAGGPPDTQYF
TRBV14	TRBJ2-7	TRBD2	CASSRTTSGRRYEQYF
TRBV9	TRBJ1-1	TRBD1	CASSVTDRGYMNTEAFF
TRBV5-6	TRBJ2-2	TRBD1	CASSLGDRGNTGELFF
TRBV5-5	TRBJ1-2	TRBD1	CASSSLEQGAAGYTF
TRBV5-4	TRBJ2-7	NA	CASTPGESYEQYF
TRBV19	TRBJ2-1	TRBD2	CATHSQLAGNMQFF
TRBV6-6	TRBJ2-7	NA	CASSSREVDYEQYF
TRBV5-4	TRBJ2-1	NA	CASSWVGRVAHNEQFF
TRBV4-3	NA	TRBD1	CASSQDARQGAYEQYF
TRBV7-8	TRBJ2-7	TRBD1	CASSLEAGGSYEQYF
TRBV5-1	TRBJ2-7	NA	CASSLVPDRVAYEQYF
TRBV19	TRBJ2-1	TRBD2	CASSWGLAVDNEQFF
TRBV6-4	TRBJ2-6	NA	CASSDSGAGSGANVLTF
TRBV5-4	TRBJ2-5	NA	CASSLVLRGEETQYF
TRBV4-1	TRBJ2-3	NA	CASSQLTGQNLDTQYF
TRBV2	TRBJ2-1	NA	CASSEWLKNEQFF
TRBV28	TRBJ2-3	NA	CASSLATPTDTQYF
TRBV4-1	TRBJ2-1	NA	CASSSRAPLVSEQFF
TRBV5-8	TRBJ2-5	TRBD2	CASSRGLQETQYF
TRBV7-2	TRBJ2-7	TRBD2	CASSLGPLAGGHEQYF
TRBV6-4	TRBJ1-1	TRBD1	CASSDTGQGTEAFF
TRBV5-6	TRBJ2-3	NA	CASRTGVGTTDTQYF
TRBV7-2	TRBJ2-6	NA	CASSLALSFAVSGANVLTF
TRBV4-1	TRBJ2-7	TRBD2	CASSHTSGSTEQYF
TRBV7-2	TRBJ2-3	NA	CASSSGDPTDTQYF
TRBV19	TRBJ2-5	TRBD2	CASSIDPPGGGQETQYF
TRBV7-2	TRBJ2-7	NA	CASSLWFSASSYEQYF
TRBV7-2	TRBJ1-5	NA	CASSLGVSPNQPQHF